The 9 T cell receptor beta chains below were found in one sample sequenced in a study of OX40 agonist ivuxolimab in advanced cancers. The repertoire was sequenced with immunoSEQ multiplex PCR; TCRdb's copy has only in-frame clones and lacks some. This sample has tens of thousands of clones, with around 88% found just once. The source was CD4+ or CD8+ T cells sorted from blood, collected in a trial of the OX40 agonist ivuxolimab. The receptors stem from an adult with an advanced solid tumor such as melanoma, head and neck, liver or kidney cancer.

The chain combines TRBV29-1 with TRBJ1-1, with a tentative D call TRBD1 (5 bases). The CDR3 has 12 amino acids. The V gene's germline CDR1 is SQVTM and CDR2 ANQGSEA. The CDR3 reads CTFRGEATEAFF. CDR3 DNA sequence: TGCACCTTTCGGGGGGAGGCCACTGAAGCTTTCTTT.

This clone was counted a single time. The V call is TRBV4-2, the J call TRBJ2-1; 7 bases align to TRBD2. CDR3 size: 15 residues. Trimming removed 3 bases from V and 10 bases from J; junction bases left unmatched: 12. CDR1 is LGHNA, CDR2 YNFKEQ, per germline. CDR3 in amino acids: CASSHAGVGETEQFF. The DNA for the CDR3 is TGTGCCAGCAGCCACGCGGGGGTAGGGGAGACGGAGCAGTTCTTC.

The chain recombines TRBV2 with TRBJ1-1; unclear D gene. The germline CDR1 and CDR2 sequences are SNHLY and FYNNEI. The CDR3 contains 10 residues. Trimming removed 6 bases at V and 7 bases at J, with 6 bases between. The CDR3 region is CASSMNEAFF. The CDR3 coding sequence is TGTGCCAGCAGCATGAATGAAGCTTTCTTT.

Written as DNA, the CDR3 is TGTGCCAGTCTAATAAATAGCAATCAGCCCCAGCATTTT. This sequence encodes CASLINSNQPQHF. The rearrangement joins TRBV6-1 to TRBJ1-5; D remains unclear. The CDR3 spans 13 residues. Germline-derived CDR1 and CDR2 are MNHNS and SASEGT. The V and J ends lost 9 bases and 0 bases respectively, with 9 bases between them.

The chain combines TRBV2 with TRBJ2-5, with a possible D match to TRBD1 (6 bases). V was trimmed by 7 bases and J by 4 bases, leaving 13 bases between them. This CDR3 has 13 amino acids. Germline V lookup: CDR1 SNHLY, CDR2 FYNNEI. This CDR3 reads CASNLGGTETQYF. DNA for the CDR3: TGTGCCAGCAACTTAGGGGGAACAGAGACCCAGTACTTC.

The chain is built from TRBV19 and TRBJ2-2; 9 positions agree with TRBD2. This CDR3 spans 16 amino acids. The junction had 9 bases not matched to a gene; V was cut back by 3 bases and J by 7 bases. Germline CDR1 LNHDA, CDR2 SQIVND (reference sequence). The CDR3 sequence is CASSMGGRARVGELFF. CDR3 sequence (DNA): TGTGCCAGTAGTATGGGCGGGAGGGCCAGGGTCGGGGAGCTGTTTTTT.

This chain connects TRBV5-4 to TRBJ2-2; 15 positions match TRBD2. The CDR3 extends over 18 amino acids. Trimming took 4 bases from V and 2 from J; bases not matched to a gene: 6. CDR1 and CDR2 from the germline V gene are SGHNT and YYREEE (reference sequence). The CDR3 loop is CASSGGTSGGSNTGELFF. The DNA of the CDR3 is TGTGCCAGCAGCGGCGGGACTAGCGGGGGGAGTAACACCGGGGAGCTGTTTTTT.

The chain uses TRBV11-2 and TRBJ2-7; D could derive from TRBD1 or TRBD2 (6 bases each). CDR3 length: 16 amino acids. Germline V gives CDR1 SGHAT, CDR2 FQNNGV. The V end was cut by 3 bases, the J end by 3 bases, with 18 bases between. The CDR3 spells CASSLSRDTRNYEQYF. The CDR3 DNA sequence: TGTGCCAGCAGCTTGTCGCGGGACACTAGGAACTACGAGCAGTACTTC.

This rearrangement joins TRBV19 to TRBJ2-5, with a tentative D call TRBD1 (5 bases). V lost 6 bases to trimming and J lost 2 bases, with 19 bases between them. CDR1 LNHDA and CDR2 SQIVND come from the germline V gene (reference sequence). The CDR3 has 16 residues. The CDR3 loop reads CASRGPGRENQETQYF. Written as DNA, the CDR3 is TGTGCCAGTAGGGGCCCGGGCAGGGAAAATCAAGAGACCCAGTACTTC.